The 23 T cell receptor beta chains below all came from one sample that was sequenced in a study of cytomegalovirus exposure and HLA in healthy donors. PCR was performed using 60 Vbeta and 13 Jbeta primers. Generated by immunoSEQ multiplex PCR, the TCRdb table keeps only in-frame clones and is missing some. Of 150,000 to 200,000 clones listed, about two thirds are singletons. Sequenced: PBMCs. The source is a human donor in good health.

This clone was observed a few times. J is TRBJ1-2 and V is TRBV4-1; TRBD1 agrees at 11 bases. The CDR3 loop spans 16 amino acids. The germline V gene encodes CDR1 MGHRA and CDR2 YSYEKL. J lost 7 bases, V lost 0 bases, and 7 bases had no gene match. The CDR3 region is CASSQDGQGALRGYTF. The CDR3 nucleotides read TGCGCCAGCAGCCAAGATGGACAGGGGGCGTTGCGTGGCTACACCTTC.

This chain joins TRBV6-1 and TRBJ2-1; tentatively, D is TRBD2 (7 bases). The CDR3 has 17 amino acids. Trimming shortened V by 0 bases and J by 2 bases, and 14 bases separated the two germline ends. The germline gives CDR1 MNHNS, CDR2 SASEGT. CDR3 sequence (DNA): TGTGCCAGCAGTGAAGCAGGTCTCGGGGGGCCCTACAATGAGCAGTTCTTC. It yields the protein CASSEAGLGGPYNEQFF.

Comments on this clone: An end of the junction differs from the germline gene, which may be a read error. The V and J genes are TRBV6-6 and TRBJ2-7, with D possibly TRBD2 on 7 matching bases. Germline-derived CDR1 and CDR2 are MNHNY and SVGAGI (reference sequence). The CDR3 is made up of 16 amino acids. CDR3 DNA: TGTGCCAACAGTTACTCCGGGGGGCTAAGCTCCTACGAGCAGTACTTC. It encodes CANSYSGGLSSYEQYF.

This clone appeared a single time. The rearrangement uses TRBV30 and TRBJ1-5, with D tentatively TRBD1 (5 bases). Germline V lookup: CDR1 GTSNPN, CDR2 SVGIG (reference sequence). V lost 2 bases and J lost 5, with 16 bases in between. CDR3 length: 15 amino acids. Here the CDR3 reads CAWSPGYGGYQPQHF. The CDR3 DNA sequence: TGTGCCTGGAGTCCCGGTTACGGGGGGTATCAGCCCCAGCATTTT.

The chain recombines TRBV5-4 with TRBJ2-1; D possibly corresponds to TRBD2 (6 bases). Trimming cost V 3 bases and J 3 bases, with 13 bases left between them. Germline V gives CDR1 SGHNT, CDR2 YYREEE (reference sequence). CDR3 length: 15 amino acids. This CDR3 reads CASSSTARDYNEQFF. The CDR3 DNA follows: TGTGCCAGCAGCTCTACCGCGCGGGACTACAATGAGCAGTTCTTC.

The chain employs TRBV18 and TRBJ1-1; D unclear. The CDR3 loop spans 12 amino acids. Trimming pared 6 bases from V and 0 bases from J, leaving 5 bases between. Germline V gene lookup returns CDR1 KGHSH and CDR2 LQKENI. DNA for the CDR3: TGTGCCAGCTCTGCAGTGAACACTGAAGCTTTCTTT. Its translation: CASSAVNTEAFF.

CDR3 nucleotide sequence: TGTGCCAGCAGCTGGGGGACACATTATGGCTACACCTTC. It codes for CASSWGTHYGYTF. The rearrangement links TRBV7-9 to TRBJ1-2, with TRBD1 as a possible D gene (6 bases). Trimming took 4 bases from V and 5 from J, leaving 11 bases between them. The germline V gene has CDR1 SEHNR and CDR2 FQNEAQ (reference sequence). The CDR3 contains 13 residues.

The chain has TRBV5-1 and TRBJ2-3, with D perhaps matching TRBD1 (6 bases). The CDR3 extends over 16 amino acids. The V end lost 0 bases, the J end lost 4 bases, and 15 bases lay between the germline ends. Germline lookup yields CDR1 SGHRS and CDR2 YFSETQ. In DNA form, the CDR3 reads TGCGCCAGCAGCTTGGATTCAGCAGGGGTCGCAGATACGCAGTATTTT. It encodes CASSLDSAGVADTQYF.

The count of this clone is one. The CDR3 coding sequence is TGTGCCAGCAGCCCAAGAGGGAGGGACACTGAAGCTTTCTTT. This encodes CASSPRGRDTEAFF. The chain is built from TRBV11-3 and TRBJ1-1; D remains ambiguous. Germline V gene sequence: CDR1 SGHNT, CDR2 YENEEA. There are 14 residues in the CDR3. V was pared by 5 bases and J by 3 bases, with 13 bases between.

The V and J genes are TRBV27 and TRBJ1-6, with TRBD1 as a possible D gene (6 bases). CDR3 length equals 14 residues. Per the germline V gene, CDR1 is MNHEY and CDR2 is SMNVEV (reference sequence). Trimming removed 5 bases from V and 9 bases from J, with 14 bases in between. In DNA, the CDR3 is TGTGCCAGCAGTACCAGGGGTAGTGGTTCACCCCTCCACTTT. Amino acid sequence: CASSTRGSGSPLHF.

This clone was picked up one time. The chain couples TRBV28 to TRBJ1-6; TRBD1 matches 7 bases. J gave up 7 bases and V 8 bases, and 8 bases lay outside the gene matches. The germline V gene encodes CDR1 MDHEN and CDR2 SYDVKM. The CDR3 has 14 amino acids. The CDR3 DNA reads TGTGCCAGCGACCGAGGGGGCCGGAATTCACCCCTCCACTTT. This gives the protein CASDRGGRNSPLHF.

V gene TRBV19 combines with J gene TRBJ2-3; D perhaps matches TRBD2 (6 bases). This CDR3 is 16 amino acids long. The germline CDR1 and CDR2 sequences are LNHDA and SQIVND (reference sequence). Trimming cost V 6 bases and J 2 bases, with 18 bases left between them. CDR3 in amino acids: CASSPARGLPTDTQYF. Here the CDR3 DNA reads TGTGCCAGTAGCCCGGCGAGGGGACTCCCCACAGATACGCAGTATTTT.

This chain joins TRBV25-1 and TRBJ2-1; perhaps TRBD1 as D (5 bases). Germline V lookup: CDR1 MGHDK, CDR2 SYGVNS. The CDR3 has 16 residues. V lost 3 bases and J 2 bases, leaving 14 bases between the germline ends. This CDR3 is CASSEDPGIPYNEQFF. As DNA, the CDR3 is TGTGCCAGCAGTGAGGACCCAGGGATCCCCTACAATGAGCAGTTCTTC.

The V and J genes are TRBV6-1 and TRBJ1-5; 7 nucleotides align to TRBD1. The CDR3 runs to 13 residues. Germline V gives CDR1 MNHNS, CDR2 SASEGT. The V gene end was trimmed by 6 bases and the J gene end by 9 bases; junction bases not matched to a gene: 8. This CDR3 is CASSGQDNAPQHF. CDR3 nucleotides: TGTGCCAGCAGCGGACAGGACAACGCGCCCCAGCATTTT.

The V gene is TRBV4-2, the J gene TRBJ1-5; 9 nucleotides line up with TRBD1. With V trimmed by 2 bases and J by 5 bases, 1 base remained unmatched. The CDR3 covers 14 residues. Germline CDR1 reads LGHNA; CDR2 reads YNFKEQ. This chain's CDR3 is CASSQWTGDQPQHF. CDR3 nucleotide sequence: TGTGCCAGCAGCCAATGGACAGGGGATCAGCCCCAGCATTTT.

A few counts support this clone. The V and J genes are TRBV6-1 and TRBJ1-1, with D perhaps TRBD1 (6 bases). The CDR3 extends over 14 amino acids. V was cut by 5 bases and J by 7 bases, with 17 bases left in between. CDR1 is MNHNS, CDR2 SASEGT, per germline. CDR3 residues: CASSQGRGIGEAFF. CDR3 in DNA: TGTGCCAGCAGTCAGGGGCGTGGAATAGGTGAAGCTTTCTTT.

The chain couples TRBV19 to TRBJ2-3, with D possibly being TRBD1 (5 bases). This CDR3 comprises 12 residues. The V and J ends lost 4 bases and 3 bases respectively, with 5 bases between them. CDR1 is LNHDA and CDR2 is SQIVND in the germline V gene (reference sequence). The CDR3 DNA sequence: TGTGCCAGTAGTACAGGGACAGATACGCAGTATTTT. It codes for CASSTGTDTQYF.

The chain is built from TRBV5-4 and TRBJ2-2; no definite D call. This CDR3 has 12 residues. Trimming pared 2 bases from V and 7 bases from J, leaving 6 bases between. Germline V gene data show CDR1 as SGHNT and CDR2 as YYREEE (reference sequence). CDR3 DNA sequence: TGTGCCAGCAGCTTCCCCGGCGGGGAGCTGTTTTTT. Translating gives CASSFPGGELFF.

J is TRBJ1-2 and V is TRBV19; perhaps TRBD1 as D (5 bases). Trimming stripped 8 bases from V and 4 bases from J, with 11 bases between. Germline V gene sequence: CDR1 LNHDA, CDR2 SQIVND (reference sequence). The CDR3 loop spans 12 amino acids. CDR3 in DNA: TGTGCCAGTGGAGGGGACGGCTATGGCTACACCTTC. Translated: CASGGDGYGYTF.

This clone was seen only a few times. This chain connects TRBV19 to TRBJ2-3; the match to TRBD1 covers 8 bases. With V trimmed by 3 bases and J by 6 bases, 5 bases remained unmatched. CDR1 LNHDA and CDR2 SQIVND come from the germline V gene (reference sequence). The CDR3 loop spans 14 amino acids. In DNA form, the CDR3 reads TGTGCCAGTAGTATCCGACAGGGGTACGATACGCAGTATTTT. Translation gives CASSIRQGYDTQYF.

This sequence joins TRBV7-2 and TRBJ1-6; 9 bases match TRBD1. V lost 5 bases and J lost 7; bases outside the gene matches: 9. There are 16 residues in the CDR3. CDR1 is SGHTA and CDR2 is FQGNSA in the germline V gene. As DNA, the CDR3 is TGTGCCAGCAGCCTAGGGACAGGGAGGTACAATTCACCCCTCCACTTT. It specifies CASSLGTGRYNSPLHF.

The CDR3 here is CASRSGLNIQYF. The CDR3 nucleotides read TGTGCCAGCAGATCGGGTCTCAACATTCAGTACTTC. The chain employs TRBV2 and TRBJ2-4; D unclear. Germline CDR1 and CDR2: SNHLY and FYNNEI. V was cut by 6 bases and J by 7 bases, with 10 bases left in between. This CDR3 is 12 amino acids long.

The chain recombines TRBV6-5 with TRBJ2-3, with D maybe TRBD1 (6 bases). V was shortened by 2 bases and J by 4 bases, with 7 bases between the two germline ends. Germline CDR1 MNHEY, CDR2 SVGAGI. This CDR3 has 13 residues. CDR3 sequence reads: CASSYAGADTQYF. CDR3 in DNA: TGTGCCAGCAGTTACGCAGGGGCAGATACGCAGTATTTT.